This TCR beta chain came from a study of blood T cell repertoires in COVID-19. The wider study: COVID-19 samples, acute and convalescent, were from the United States, Italy and Spain.

Per the authors' pipeline: Amplifying reference gene primers gave estimates of nucleated cell counts. Produced via immunoSEQ multiplex PCR; TCRdb's table is partial and in-frame only. Clone size and the V and J calls come from that table; the DNA yielded D and trimming. This table has some 97,000 clones, roughly 92% appearing once. This receptor was taken from a man between 65 and 80 years old with acute or convalescent COVID-19. The specimen was peripheral blood.

The CDR3 here is CASKGERANTGELFF. CDR3 in DNA: TGCGCCAGCAAAGGGGAAAGGGCGAACACCGGGGAGCTGTTTTTT. The V gene is TRBV5-1, the J gene TRBJ2-2, with a possible D match to TRBD1 (5 bases). Germline V gene data show CDR1 as SGHRS and CDR2 as YFSETQ. The CDR3 length is 15 residues. Trimming pared 6 bases from V and 0 bases from J, leaving 12 bases between.